A selection of T cell receptor beta chains follows, all from one sample in a study of shared clonotypes between healthy human individuals. Repertoires were generated with immunoSEQ multiplex PCR, while TCRdb's copy carries only in-frame clones and drops some. This sample has some 87,000 clones, with approximately 70% found just once. Material: memory CD8+ T cells sorted from blood. The receptors stem from a man aged 25 to 40 in good health. CDR3s include the opening cysteine and the closing phenylalanine or tryptophan. The D gene is left open where the match is weak. Clone size is stated in some rows and not others, as once, few, many or a class when expanded.

V gene,J gene,clone size,D gene,CDR3 protein,CDR3 DNA
TRBV27,TRBJ2-4,NA,TRBD1,CASRPNPGQGHSPKNIQYF,TGTGCCAGCAGGCCCAACCCCGGACAGGGGCACTCACCCAAAAACATTCAGTACTTC
TRBV18,TRBJ2-2,NA,TRBD2,CASSQNTSVSGELFF,TGTGCCAGCTCACAAAACACTAGCGTATCCGGGGAGCTGTTTTTT
TRBV10-3,TRBJ2-7,NA,TRBD1,CAISDTGQGAEKYF,TGTGCCATCAGTGACACGGGACAGGGCGCCGAGAAGTACTTC
TRBV11-3,TRBJ2-2,NA,NA,CASSPAPASGELFF,TGTGCCAGCAGCCCCGCGCCAGCATCAGGGGAGCTGTTTTTT
TRBV5-7,TRBJ2-7,many,NA,CASRGFVSGDEQYF,TGTGCCAGCAGGGGGTTTGTCTCAGGGGACGAGCAGTACTTC
TRBV5-4,TRBJ2-1,once,TRBD2,CASSQPTSGRGPYNEQFF,TGTGCCAGCAGCCAACCAACTAGCGGGAGGGGCCCCTACAATGAGCAGTTCTTC
TRBV28,TRBJ2-7,once,TRBD1,CASSAKDREMGEQYF,TGTGCCAGCAGTGCAAAAGACAGGGAGATGGGCGAGCAGTACTTC
TRBV6-1,TRBJ1-5,NA,TRBD1,CASSEDRHQPQHF,TGTGCCAGCAGTGAGGACAGGCATCAGCCCCAGCATTTT
TRBV5-1,TRBJ2-1,NA,TRBD1,CASSSGQGAYNEQFF,TGCGCCAGCAGCTCGGGACAGGGGGCCTACAATGAGCAGTTCTTC
TRBV27,TRBJ1-4,few,TRBD1,CASRTGGNGEKLFF,TGTGCCAGCAGGACAGGGGGCAATGGTGAAAAACTGTTTTTT
TRBV7-6,TRBJ1-1,NA,NA,CASSLRDLMNTEAFF,TGTGCCAGCAGCTTAAGGGACCTTATGAACACTGAAGCTTTCTTT
TRBV28,TRBJ2-7,few,TRBD2,CASSLSLLAGAFSYEQYF,TGTGCCAGCAGTTTATCCTTGCTAGCGGGAGCTTTCTCCTACGAGCAGTACTTC
TRBV4-2,TRBJ2-1,many,NA,CASSQTLATEQFF,TGTGCCAGCAGCCAGACACTAGCTACTGAGCAGTTCTTC
TRBV5-6,TRBJ2-5,NA,TRBD1,CASSFGTGATKAQYF,TGTGCCAGCAGCTTCGGGACAGGGGCTACCAAGGCCCAGTACTTC
TRBV28,TRBJ2-5,NA,TRBD1,CASSLTGTGEHF,TGTGCCAGCAGTTTGACCGGGACAGGGGAACACTTC
TRBV2,TRBJ2-3,NA,TRBD2,CASSEGRRTSGNPDTQYF,TGTGCCAGCAGTGAAGGAAGGAGGACTAGCGGGAACCCAGATACGCAGTATTTT
TRBV5-6,TRBJ2-7,NA,NA,CASSLPEMQLEQYF,TGTGCCAGCAGCTTGCCTGAAATGCAGCTCGAGCAGTACTTC
TRBV5-1,TRBJ1-2,few,NA,CASSVLGPEGYTF,TGCGCCAGCAGCGTACTGGGTCCAGAGGGCTACACCTTC
TRBV7-9,TRBJ2-7,NA,TRBD1,CASSGRGTVYEQYF,TGTGCCAGCAGCGGGCGAGGGACAGTCTACGAGCAGTACTTC
TRBV29-1,TRBJ2-7,NA,TRBD1,CSVAAGTGRSYEQYF,TGCAGCGTTGCGGCTGGGACAGGCCGATCCTACGAGCAGTACTTC
TRBV5-1,TRBJ2-1,NA,NA,CASSRTSTGHNEQFF,TGCGCCAGCAGCCGCACCTCGACAGGACACAATGAGCAGTTCTTC
TRBV9,TRBJ2-1,NA,TRBD2,CASSPRTSPYNEQFF,TGTGCCAGCAGCCCCCGGACTAGCCCATACAATGAGCAGTTCTTC
TRBV20-1,TRBJ2-4,NA,NA,CSAKNGIQYF,TGCAGTGCCAAGAACGGCATTCAGTACTTC
TRBV29-1,TRBJ2-1,many,NA,CSVYRTDDEQFF,TGCAGCGTCTATAGGACAGACGATGAGCAGTTCTTC
TRBV7-9,TRBJ2-1,NA,NA,CASSHSSDGLFTDEQFF,TGTGCCAGCAGCCATTCCTCTGACGGACTTTTTACCGATGAGCAGTTCTTC
TRBV4-1,TRBJ2-7,NA,NA,CASSQEPSSYEQYF,TGCGCCAGCAGCCAAGAACCTAGCTCCTACGAGCAGTACTTC
TRBV9,TRBJ2-3,NA,TRBD2,CASSPRLAGGPDTQYF,TGTGCCAGCAGCCCCCGACTAGCGGGAGGGCCGGATACGCAGTATTTT
TRBV5-5,TRBJ2-7,NA,NA,CASSLYPSGAPYEQYF,TGTGCCAGCAGCTTGTACCCGTCTGGGGCACCTTACGAGCAGTACTTC
TRBV28,TRBJ1-2,NA,TRBD1,CALGQDYGYTF,TGTGCCTTGGGACAGGACTATGGCTACACCTTC
TRBV2,TRBJ2-3,NA,NA,CASSEALDSTDTQYF,TGTGCCAGCAGTGAAGCGCTAGATAGCACAGATACGCAGTATTTT
TRBV5-1,TRBJ2-1,NA,NA,CASSPGGRSWNEQFF,TGCGCCAGCAGCCCAGGGGGGAGAAGTTGGAATGAGCAGTTCTTC
TRBV2,TRBJ2-5,NA,NA,CASSENRDQETQYF,TGTGCCAGCAGTGAAAACAGGGACCAAGAGACCCAGTACTTC
TRBV18,TRBJ2-7,NA,NA,CASSLPGPPLGEQYF,TGTGCCAGCTCACTTCCGGGACCCCCACTGGGGGAGCAGTACTTC
TRBV7-9,TRBJ1-1,NA,TRBD1,CASGRTGTSTNTEAFF,TGTGCCAGCGGGAGGACAGGGACCTCGACGAACACTGAAGCTTTCTTT
TRBV9,TRBJ2-7,NA,TRBD2,CASSVGGLAGDEQYF,TGTGCCAGCAGCGTAGGCGGACTAGCGGGAGACGAGCAGTACTTC
TRBV6-1,TRBJ2-2,few,NA,CASRDTGTGTGELFF,TGTGCCAGCAGGGATACAGGGACGGGCACCGGGGAGCTGTTTTTT
TRBV20-1,TRBJ1-1,NA,NA,CSTPSGEGAFF,TGCAGTACCCCCTCAGGGGAGGGAGCTTTCTTT
TRBV9,TRBJ2-5,few,NA,CASSRGDLTGQYF,TGTGCCAGCAGCCGAGGGGACTTAACGGGCCAGTACTTC
TRBV7-2,TRBJ1-2,NA,NA,CASSERRDNLYGYTF,TGTGCCAGCAGCGAGCGTCGGGACAATTTATACGGCTACACCTTC
TRBV2,TRBJ1-1,NA,NA,CASSDLGTEAFF,TGTGCCAGCAGTGACCTAGGGACTGAAGCTTTCTTT
TRBV18,TRBJ2-3,NA,NA,CASSPRSKGSGTDTQYF,TGTGCCAGCTCACCACGGTCGAAGGGGTCTGGCACAGATACGCAGTATTTT
TRBV5-5,TRBJ2-1,NA,TRBD1,CASSRDRVSYNEQFF,TGTGCCAGCAGCCGAGACAGGGTCTCCTACAATGAGCAGTTCTTC
TRBV27,TRBJ2-3,NA,NA,CASSLWGLSTDTQYF,TGTGCCAGCAGTTTGTGGGGCTTATCCACAGATACGCAGTATTTT
TRBV28,TRBJ2-1,NA,TRBD1,CASRPGTGRSNEQFF,TGTGCCAGCAGGCCCGGGACAGGGAGAAGCAATGAGCAGTTCTTC
TRBV5-6,TRBJ2-7,NA,NA,CASSLGPPKLSYEQYF,TGTGCCAGCAGCTTGGGTCCTCCCAAGTTATCCTACGAGCAGTACTTC
TRBV10-3,TRBJ2-1,NA,NA,CAISDPRKANEQFF,TGTGCCATCAGTGACCCCAGGAAGGCCAATGAGCAGTTCTTC
TRBV7-8,TRBJ1-2,NA,TRBD1,CASTDRVENYGYTF,TGTGCCAGCACCGACAGGGTCGAGAACTATGGCTACACCTTC
TRBV15,TRBJ1-5,NA,NA,CATSHRGAGNQPQHF,TGTGCCACCAGCCACCGGGGGGCCGGCAATCAGCCCCAGCATTTT
TRBV7-2,TRBJ1-2,NA,NA,CASTLWGGNDYGYTF,TGTGCCAGCACCCTTTGGGGGGGCAACGACTATGGCTACACCTTC
TRBV6-5,TRBJ1-1,few,TRBD1,CASSHKTGAEAFF,TGTGCCAGCAGTCACAAGACAGGGGCTGAAGCTTTCTTT
TRBV9,TRBJ2-5,NA,NA,CASSRALQGLETQYF,TGTGCCAGCAGCAGAGCCCTCCAGGGTTTAGAGACCCAGTACTTC
TRBV28,TRBJ1-4,NA,TRBD1,CASSLRDRGKSPTNEKLFF,TGTGCCAGCAGCCTCCGGGACAGGGGGAAATCACCAACTAATGAAAAACTGTTTTTT
TRBV2,TRBJ2-7,few,NA,CASSGDRLYEQYF,TGTGCCAGCAGTGGAGACAGGCTCTACGAGCAGTACTTC
TRBV9,TRBJ1-4,NA,NA,CASSAEGHPEKLFF,TGTGCCAGCAGCGCCGAGGGACATCCAGAAAAACTGTTTTTT
TRBV11-3,TRBJ2-1,NA,TRBD2,CASSFSVAGRNEQFF,TGTGCCAGCAGCTTCTCGGTAGCGGGACGCAATGAGCAGTTCTTC
TRBV6-1,TRBJ1-5,NA,NA,CASSESNNQPQHF,TGTGCCAGCAGTGAAAGCAACAATCAGCCCCAGCATTTT
TRBV19,TRBJ2-6,NA,NA,CASSMGGLSGANVLTF,TGTGCCAGTAGTATGGGGGGACTGTCTGGGGCCAACGTCCTGACTTTC
TRBV28,TRBJ2-2,NA,NA,CASSLLNTGELFF,TGTGCCAGCAGTTTACTAAACACCGGGGAGCTGTTTTTT